A single sample gave rise to the 29 T cell receptor beta chains below, sequenced in a study of T cells after yellow fever vaccination. Each CDR3 protein gets one entry after TCRdb re-called the 5' RACE reads with MiXCR. The table lists about 75,000 distinct CDR3 sequences, 7.3% of them singletons, with over 25% in the top ten. Sequenced here: CD8+ T cells sorted from PBMCs, sampled 10 days after the first yellow fever vaccination. These receptors were obtained from a man younger than 35 who received the YFV17D yellow fever vaccine.

This clonotype occurred many times. V and J are TRBV5-1 and TRBJ2-7; 7 bases are shared with TRBD1. The CDR3 has 15 residues. V lost 4 bases to trimming and J lost 5 bases; unmatched junction nucleotides: 12. CDR1 is SGHRS and CDR2 is YFSETQ in the germline V gene. As DNA, the CDR3 is TGCGCCAGCAGCCGAGTCGGACAGGCTAAGGACGAGCAGTACTTC. This sequence encodes CASSRVGQAKDEQYF.

This clonotype showed up many times. The chain joins TRBV7-6 to TRBJ2-7; TRBD1 matches 7 bases. The CDR3 runs 15 residues. Germline CDR1 reads SGHVS; CDR2 reads FNYEAQ. J lost 3 bases, V lost 5 bases, and 10 bases had no gene match. The CDR3 region is CASSRNLGTDYEQYF. The CDR3, as DNA: TGTGCCAGCAGCCGTAATCTCGGGACAGACTACGAGCAGTACTTC.

This clonotype was counted ten times or more. The CDR3 bases are TGCAGCGTTGGTGACGATTCCTTGAACACTGAAGCTTTCTTT. Translated: CSVGDDSLNTEAFF. V is TRBV29-1 and J is TRBJ1-1; no definite D call. CDR1 and CDR2 (germline): SQVTM, ANQGSEA. Between the trimmed V and J ends, which lost 4 bases and 0 bases, there was a span of 12 bases. This CDR3 region has 14 residues.

The chain carries TRBV15 and TRBJ2-1; D may match TRBD1 or TRBD2 (7 bases each). This CDR3 is built from 19 residues. V shed 7 bases and J shed 7 bases, with 32 bases lying between them. The germline CDR1 and CDR2 sequences are LNHNV and YYDKDF (reference sequence). This CDR3 reads CATTRGRGLIAPQGNEQFF. The CDR3 DNA reads TGTGCCACCACACGGGGGAGGGGGCTAATCGCACCCCAAGGGAATGAGCAGTTCTTC.

This clonotype was counted a few times. The chain combines TRBV14 with TRBJ1-6; D is possibly TRBD1 (6 bases). The CDR3 runs 16 residues. V gave up 3 bases and J gave up 4 bases, with 13 bases separating them. CDR1 is SGHDN and CDR2 is FVKESK in the germline V gene. The CDR3 DNA sequence: TGTGCCAGCAGCCAGAGGGGGGCAGGGTATAATTCACCCCTCCACTTT. It specifies CASSQRGAGYNSPLHF.

V is TRBV29-1 and J is TRBJ2-2; no reliable D call. The germline V gene has CDR1 SQVTM and CDR2 ANQGSEA. The CDR3 is 13 residues long. V shed 5 bases and J shed 3 bases, with 10 bases lying between them. CDR3 in DNA: TGCAGCGTTATCCGGGCCGACACCGGGGAGCTGTTTTTT. This encodes CSVIRADTGELFF.

This clonotype was found many times. The V and J genes are TRBV6-5 and TRBJ2-7; perhaps D is TRBD1 or TRBD2 (5 bases each). The V end lost 6 bases, the J end lost 2 bases, and 11 bases lay between the germline ends. The CDR3 is 13 residues long. The germline V gene encodes CDR1 MNHEY and CDR2 SVGAGI. The CDR3 sequence is CASSGTAAYEQYF. In nucleotides, the CDR3 is TGTGCCAGCAGCGGGACGGCAGCCTACGAGCAGTACTTC.

This rearrangement joins TRBV5-4 to TRBJ2-5, with no clear D. The V and J ends lost 3 bases and 1 base respectively, with 16 bases between them. The CDR3 consists of 16 residues. Germline loops: CDR1 SGHNT, CDR2 YYREEE (reference sequence). The CDR3 region is CASSSLVSASQETQYF. DNA for the CDR3: TGTGCCAGCAGCTCCCTTGTTTCAGCATCCCAAGAGACCCAGTACTTC.

The table lists this clonotype with many counts. The chain combines TRBV5-6 with TRBJ2-7; no clear D. Trimming removed 0 bases at V and 6 bases at J, with 7 bases between. Germline V gene lookup returns CDR1 SGHDT and CDR2 YYEEEE. The CDR3 spans 12 residues. The chain's CDR3 is CASSLVSGEQYV. DNA for the CDR3: TGTGCCAGCAGCTTGGTCTCGGGCGAGCAGTACGTC.

This clonotype was observed at least ten times. The V call is TRBV5-1, the J call TRBJ2-3; a weak D match, TRBD1 (5 bases). The germline V and J ends were trimmed by 3 bases and 0 bases, with 11 bases remaining between them. The germline V gene encodes CDR1 SGHRS and CDR2 YFSETQ. The CDR3 spans 15 residues. The CDR3 DNA reads TGCGCCAGCAGCTCCCGGACATACAGCACAGATACGCAGTATTTT. Its translation is CASSSRTYSTDTQYF.

This clonotype showed up many times. The chain carries TRBV4-1 and TRBJ2-7, with 9 bases fitting TRBD1. V lost 8 bases, J lost 7 bases, and 12 bases stayed unmatched. CDR1 MGHRA and CDR2 YSYEKL come from the germline V gene. This CDR3 comprises 14 residues. The CDR3 bases are TGCGCCAGCGCGAGGGGACAGGGATCGGCAGAGCAGTACTTC. Translating gives CASARGQGSAEQYF.

The sample holds a few counts of this clonotype. This chain connects TRBV7-2 to TRBJ2-7; the match to TRBD2 covers 9 bases. CDR1 and CDR2 from the germline V gene are SGHTA and FQGNSA. The ends lost 4 bases at V and 7 bases at J; junction bases unmatched: 11. The length of the CDR3 is 15 residues. CDR3 region: CASSWDFAGGREQYF. DNA for the CDR3: TGTGCCAGCAGCTGGGACTTCGCGGGGGGGCGTGAGCAGTACTTC.

This rearrangement joins TRBV4-1 to TRBJ2-5; D may be TRBD2 (6 bases). V lost 5 bases and J 5 bases, leaving 36 bases between the germline ends. The germline V gene encodes CDR1 MGHRA and CDR2 YSYEKL. The CDR3 is 21 residues long. CDR3 region: CASSASPSRSPHGDGGETQYF. The CDR3 region has the DNA TGCGCCAGCAGCGCAAGCCCCTCAAGATCCCCCCACGGAGATGGAGGGGAGACCCAGTACTTC.

This clonotype was detected ten times or more. This chain uses TRBV4-3 with TRBJ2-1, with TRBD2 matching 10 bases. The CDR3 contains 18 residues. V lost 0 bases to trimming and J lost 4 bases; unmatched junction nucleotides: 9. In germline, CDR1 is LGHNA, CDR2 YSLEER. CDR3 sequence: CASSQDLASGGLYNEQFF. The CDR3 DNA follows: TGCGCCAGCAGCCAAGATCTGGCTAGCGGGGGACTTTACAATGAGCAGTTCTTC.

The chain couples TRBV6-5 to TRBJ2-2; D unclear. Trimming took off 2 bases at V and 3 bases at J, with 10 bases between the two ends. Per germline, CDR1 MNHEY and CDR2 SVGAGI. The CDR3 consists of 15 residues. The CDR3 DNA follows: TGTGCCAGCAGTTACGTTTCGCCGTACACCGGGGAGCTGTTTTTT. Translated, it gives CASSYVSPYTGELFF.

This clonotype was counted between two and nine times. The chain links TRBV6-5 to TRBJ2-7; weak D call: TRBD1 (6 bases). The CDR3 spans 13 residues. V lost 2 bases to trimming and J lost 7 bases, with 12 bases between them. Germline loops: CDR1 MNHEY, CDR2 SVGAGI. CDR3 region: CASSYAATGEQYF. The CDR3 nucleotides read TGTGCCAGCAGTTACGCCGCCACAGGGGAGCAGTACTTC.

This clonotype was observed at least ten times. This chain joins TRBV7-2 and TRBJ2-3; perhaps TRBD1 as D (5 bases). The V gene's germline CDR1 is SGHTA and CDR2 FQGNSA. CDR3 length: 14 amino acids. Trimming took off 3 bases at V and 1 base at J, with 8 bases between the two ends. Here the CDR3 reads CASSLGRGTDTQYF. Written as DNA, the CDR3 is TGTGCCAGCAGCTTGGGCAGGGGCACAGATACGCAGTATTTT.

This clonotype was recorded many times. For the CDR3, the DNA is TGTGCCAGCTCACCCGGGACAGGGAACACTGAAGCTTTCTTT. Amino acids: CASSPGTGNTEAFF. This chain links TRBV18 with TRBJ1-1; 8 nucleotides agree with TRBD1. Germline-derived CDR1 and CDR2 are KGHSH and LQKENI. The CDR3 length is 14 residues. The junction had 1 base not matched to a gene; V was cut back by 3 bases and J by 1 base.

This clonotype has only a few counts. The genes are TRBV7-9 and TRBJ2-1; either TRBD1 or TRBD2 may supply D (6 bases each). The CDR3 loop spans 17 amino acids. The germline V and J ends were trimmed by 0 bases and 8 bases, with 20 bases remaining between them. The germline gives CDR1 SEHNR, CDR2 FQNEAQ (reference sequence). The CDR3 loop is CASSLARRRGAYHEQFF. For the CDR3, the DNA is TGTGCCAGCAGCTTAGCGCGGAGGAGGGGGGCCTATCATGAGCAGTTCTTC.

This clonotype was seen ten or more times. This chain joins TRBV7-9 and TRBJ1-1; D is possibly TRBD1 (5 bases). The CDR3 covers 13 residues. V gave up 4 bases and J gave up 11 bases, with 17 bases separating them. Looked up from germline, CDR1 is SEHNR and CDR2 is FQNEAQ (reference sequence). The CDR3: CASSYDSGSGAFF. DNA for the CDR3: TGTGCCAGCAGCTACGACTCAGGGTCTGGCGCTTTCTTT.

This clonotype was detected a few times. The J gene is TRBJ2-1, the V gene TRBV5-1; D unresolved. This CDR3 contains 15 residues. Between the trimmed V and J ends, which lost 4 bases and 3 bases, there was a span of 14 bases. The germline V gene has CDR1 SGHRS and CDR2 YFSETQ. The CDR3 region has the DNA TGCGCCAGCAGCCAAATTACCATGGGCTACAATGAGCAGTTCTTC. Translation: CASSQITMGYNEQFF.

This clonotype showed up just a few times. The rearrangement uses TRBV4-3 and TRBJ2-1; the D gene is possibly TRBD2 (6 bases). The CDR3 spans 15 residues. The germline V gene has CDR1 LGHNA and CDR2 YSLEER. With 0 bases removed from V and 5 bases from J, the gap between germline ends came to 11 bases. The chain's CDR3 is CASSQEFSGDNEQFF. The CDR3 DNA sequence: TGCGCCAGCAGCCAAGAGTTTAGCGGTGACAATGAGCAGTTCTTC.

The chain carries TRBV5-4 and TRBJ2-7; 10 bases match TRBD2. Germline V gives CDR1 SGHNT, CDR2 YYREEE (reference sequence). J was trimmed by 4 bases and V by 4 bases; bases with no gene match: 5. The CDR3 has 14 residues. As DNA, the CDR3 is TGTGCCAGCAGCCGAACTAGCGGGGAATACGAGCAGTACTTC. It codes for CASSRTSGEYEQYF.

This clonotype was counted only a few times. The chain uses TRBV7-3 and TRBJ2-5; 9 nucleotides line up with TRBD2. The CDR3 loop spans 22 amino acids. The germline V gene has CDR1 SGHTA and CDR2 FQGTGA. The V and J ends lost 1 base and 2 bases, in that order; junction bases with no gene match: 23. This CDR3 reads CASSLRSFNLAGGPVQQETQYF. CDR3 in DNA: TGTGCCAGCAGCTTAAGGTCATTCAACCTGGCGGGGGGGCCCGTACAACAAGAGACCCAGTACTTC. The variable domain in full, with the rest retrieved from reference TRBV7-3 and TRBJ2-5, is GAGVSQTPSNKVTEKGKYVELRCDPISGHTALYWYRQSLGQGPEFLIYFQGTGAADDSGLPNDRFFAVRPEGSVSTLKIQRTERGDSAVYLCASSLRSFNLAGGPVQQETQYFGPGTRLLVL.

This clonotype came up a few times. The chain joins TRBV7-9 to TRBJ1-4; D gene uncertain. The V gene lost 4 bases and the J gene lost 8 bases, with 14 bases spanning the gap. Per germline, CDR1 SEHNR and CDR2 FQNEAQ (reference sequence). The CDR3 has 14 residues. The CDR3 is CASSSTKRVEKLFF. The CDR3 DNA sequence: TGTGCCAGCAGCTCAACCAAGAGGGTCGAAAAACTGTTTTTT.

The V call is TRBV7-2, the J call TRBJ1-3, with D hard to call. This CDR3 region has 14 residues. V was cut by 2 bases and J by 1 base, with 6 bases left in between. Germline assignment: CDR1 SGHTA and CDR2 FQGNSA. The CDR3 nucleotides are TGTGCCAGCAGCTTATGGGGTTCTGGAAACACCATATATTTT. Translation: CASSLWGSGNTIYF.

The chain employs TRBV4-2 and TRBJ2-5; D remains ambiguous. Germline values: CDR1 LGHNA, CDR2 YNFKEQ. The germline V and J ends were trimmed by 2 bases and 4 bases, with 14 bases remaining between them. This CDR3 comprises 15 residues. The CDR3 protein is CASSQLGPTPETQYF. DNA of the CDR3: TGTGCCAGCAGCCAATTAGGGCCGACCCCAGAGACCCAGTACTTC.

This clonotype came up many times. The rearrangement joins TRBV5-8 to TRBJ2-3, with 14 positions matching TRBD2. From germline, CDR1 is SGHTS and CDR2 YDEGEE. The CDR3 loop spans 15 amino acids. The V segment lost 3 bases and the J segment 5 bases; nucleotides outside the gene matches: 2. CDR3 loop: CASSSGTSGGDTQYF. CDR3 DNA sequence: TGTGCCAGCAGCTCGGGGACTAGCGGGGGAGATACGCAGTATTTT. Using reference TRBV5-8 and TRBJ2-3 for the parts outside the CDR3, the full variable domain is EAGVTQSPTHLIKTRGQQATLRCSPISGHTSVYWYQQALGLGLQFLLWYDEGEERNRGNFPPRFSGRQFPNYSSELNVNALELEDSALYLCASSSGTSGGDTQYFGPGTRLTVL.

This clonotype came up many times. The chain carries TRBV20-1 and TRBJ1-6; D is ambiguous. The germline V and J ends were trimmed by 2 bases and 7 bases, with 12 bases remaining between them. The CDR3 is 14 residues long. CDR1 DFQATT and CDR2 SNEGSKA come from the germline V gene (reference sequence). The CDR3 here is CSARSLRENSPLHF. The CDR3 DNA follows: TGCAGTGCTAGATCGTTGCGGGAAAATTCACCCCTCCACTTT.